The clone carrying this TCR beta chain showed up just a few times. This record comes from a study of shared clonotypes between healthy human individuals. The protocol was immunoSEQ multiplex PCR, while the TCRdb copy is restricted to in-frame clones and leaves out a portion. The sample lists about 2.1 million clones, roughly 95% occurring once. Terminally differentiated effector memory CD45RA+ cells were excluded from the naive CD8 cells, which were CD45RO-negative and positively selected for CCR7. Germline CDR1 is MNHEY and CDR2 is SVGAGI. V lost 5 bases and J lost 1, with 8 bases in between. This CDR3 is built from 13 residues.

The rearrangement links TRBV6-5 to TRBJ1-1; D is perhaps TRBD1 (6 bases). The sequence was obtained from a young man in good health. Some clones in this sample may be carry-over from other donors' samples. Sequencing was performed on naive CD8+ T cells from PBMCs. CDR3 sequence reads: CASSGQPNTEAFF. In DNA form, the CDR3 reads TGTGCCAGCAGTGGACAGCCGAACACTGAAGCTTTCTTT.